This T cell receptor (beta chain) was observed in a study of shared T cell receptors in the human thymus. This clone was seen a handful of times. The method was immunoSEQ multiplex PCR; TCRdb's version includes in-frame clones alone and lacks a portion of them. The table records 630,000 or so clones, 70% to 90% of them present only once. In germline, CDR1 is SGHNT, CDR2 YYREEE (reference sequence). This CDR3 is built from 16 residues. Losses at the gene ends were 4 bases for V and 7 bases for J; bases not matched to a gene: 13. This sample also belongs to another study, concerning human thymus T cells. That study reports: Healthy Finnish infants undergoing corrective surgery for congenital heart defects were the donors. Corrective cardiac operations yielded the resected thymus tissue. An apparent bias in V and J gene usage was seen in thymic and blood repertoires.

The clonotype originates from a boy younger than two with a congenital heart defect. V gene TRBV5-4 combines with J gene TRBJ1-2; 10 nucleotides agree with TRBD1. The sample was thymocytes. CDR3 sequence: CASSHPFGTGVGGYTF. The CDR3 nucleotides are TGTGCCAGCAGCCACCCGTTCGGGACAGGGGTAGGTGGCTACACCTTC.